This TCR beta chain was sequenced for a study of T cell repertoires in cytomegalovirus infection. Study context: Public TCR beta signatures provided an indication of both CMV infection and a matching HLA type.

MiXCR, applied by TCRdb to the reads, yields one record per CDR3 protein. The sample holds 250,000 or so distinct CDR3 sequences; roughly 9.1% are singletons and the top ten take over 12%. Study-level points and caveats: HLA-C-restricted CMV clonotypes gave the most frequent clonotype in two of eight donors. Cumulative public TCR beta family frequency identified carriers of CMV plus the relevant HLA.

The CDR3 totals 15 residues. V lost 5 bases, J lost 4 bases, and 15 bases lay in between. This clonotype was observed at least ten times. What it binds is unknown. The rearrangement uses TRBV12-3 or TRBV12-4 and TRBJ1-3; the D gene is possibly TRBD1 (5 bases). The sequence was collected from a human donor in good health (CMV status not recorded). Some clones in this sample may be carry-over from other donors' samples. Material: PBMCs. This CDR3 is CASSDMMGPGNTIYF. The CDR3 DNA reads as TGTGCCAGCAGTGACATGATGGGGCCAGGAAACACCATATATTTT.